This paragraph covers one TCR beta chain sequence. Its specificity is not known. The data are from a study of T cell responses to AZD1222 COVID-19 vaccine. Regarding the study as a whole: Repertoires were obtained only post-peak T cell response.

Germline CDR1 is MDHEN and CDR2 is SYDVKM. V was cut by 3 bases and J by 0 bases, with 6 bases left in between. There are 13 residues in the CDR3. Repertoires were generated with immunoSEQ multiplex PCR, while TCRdb's copy carries only in-frame clones and drops some. Among 95,000 to 150,000 clones listed, approximately 90% were seen once. This rearrangement joins TRBV28 to TRBJ2-7, with unresolved D. The sequenced sample was peripheral blood, obtained on day 0 of AZD1222 vaccination. The TCR originated in an adult in good health. CDR3 sequence (DNA): TGTGCCAGCAGTTTGGGTATCTCCTACGAGCAGTACTTC. Translation gives CASSLGISYEQYF.